This T cell receptor (beta chain) originates from a study of graft-versus-host responses after intestinal transplantation. Study as a whole: Every transplant recipient was induced with anti-thymocyte globulin, then maintained on tacrolimus and steroids for about 3 years. General study points: In recipient marrow, GvH clones were found, and some appeared first in ileum or blood. Peak circulating GvH clone levels were associated with early post-transplant HvG declines.

Co-plating was performed using about 200,000 CFSE-labeled responder cells and about 200,000 irradiated, violet-dye-labeled stimulator cells. Sorted after the reaction were proliferating CFSE-low CD3+CD4+ and CD3+CD8+ responders. The CDR3 length is 13 residues. CDR1 is SGHDT, CDR2 YYEEEE, per germline. V was clipped by 0 bases and J by 2 bases, with 5 bases between them. The table came from immunoSEQ multiplex PCR; TCRdb's copy has only in-frame clones and leaves some out. Of around 14,000 clones detected, approximately 30% appear once; the ten largest clones hold more than 1.5%. The chain couples TRBV5-6 to TRBJ1-2, with D hard to call. The sequencing used alloreactive CD8+ T cells from a mixed lymphocyte reaction culture, collected before intestinal transplant. This sample's subset: CFSE-low proliferating T cells sorted from approximately 6-day pre-transplant mixed lymphocyte reaction (GvH or HvG direction). This TCR was recovered from a human patient who received an intestinal transplant. The chain's CDR3 is CASSLDSNYGYTF. The CDR3 bases are TGTGCCAGCAGCTTGGACTCCAACTATGGCTACACCTTC.